The entry below gives a single T cell receptor (beta chain) sequence along with its context. What it recognizes is unknown. This record belongs to a study of shared clonotypes between healthy human individuals. Background on the study: The people who gave samples were two women and a few men aged 18 to 49. Study-level points and caveats: Read depth was anticipated to influence clonotype sharing among donors. Relative to clonotypes present in all four donors, those not shared had lower generation probabilities.

The CDR3 loop spans 13 amino acids. Germline V gene data show CDR1 as MNHEY and CDR2 as SVGAGI. Trimming took 6 bases from V and 4 from J; bases not matched to a gene: 5. Deep-level settings were used for running the assay. Libraries were prepared by immunoSEQ multiplex PCR; TCRdb keeps only in-frame clonotypes and omits some of them. The data show a few million clones, around 90% seen once. The sequenced material came from naive CD4+ T cells sorted from blood. Sample subset: CD45RA+ positively selected. The rearrangement links TRBV6-5 to TRBJ1-2, with TRBD1 identical over 7 bases. The TCR was taken from a man aged 18 to 29 in good health. In DNA, the CDR3 is TGTGCCAGCAGGACAGGGAGTCCCTATGGCTACACCTTC. Protein sequence: CASRTGSPYGYTF.